Listed below are T cell receptor beta chains from one sample, sequenced in a study of shared clonotypes between healthy human individuals. Only in-frame clones appear in the TCRdb table, and some are missing; sequencing was by immunoSEQ multiplex PCR. The top ten clones hold less than 0.15% of a sample with under 2,500,000 clones, around 95% of them seen once. The specimen was naive CD4+ T cells sorted from blood. These receptors all come from a man aged 18 to 29 in good health. Each CDR3 is given with its conserved first and last residue. D genes are given only for firm matches. A row's size may be missing; if present it is once, few, many or a size class.

size	V	length	J	D	CDR3	DNA
once	TRBV6-6	14	TRBJ2-7	TRBD1	CASSPTGGFYEQYF	TGTGCCAGCAGCCCAACAGGGGGGTTCTACGAGCAGTACTTC
once	TRBV5-1	16	TRBJ1-2	TRBD1	CASSRGQGPTNYGYTF	TGCGCCAGCAGCCGGGGACAGGGGCCTACTAACTATGGCTACACCTTC
NA	TRBV7-8	14	TRBJ1-2	NA	CASSPRTDLYGYTF	TGTGCCAGCAGCCCCCGGACAGATCTCTATGGCTACACCTTC
NA	TRBV21-1	13	TRBJ1-1	NA	CASSIPWDTEAFF	TGTGCCAGCAGCATCCCGTGGGACACTGAAGCTTTCTTT
NA	TRBV29-1	12	TRBJ2-3	NA	CSAEGGTDTQYF	TGCAGCGCGGAGGGAGGCACAGATACGCAGTATTTT
once	TRBV30	11	TRBJ1-1	NA	CAWTRWTEAFF	TGTGCCTGGACACGTTGGACTGAAGCTTTCTTT
once	TRBV5-1	14	TRBJ2-5	NA	CASESGGKQETQYF	TGCGCCAGCGAATCTGGGGGGAAACAAGAGACCCAGTACTTC
NA	TRBV5-1	14	TRBJ2-1	NA	CASSLDNSYNEQFF	TGCGCCAGCAGCTTGGATAACTCCTACAATGAGCAGTTCTTC
once	TRBV5-4	16	TRBJ1-3	NA	CASSRPGKESGNTIYF	TGTGCCAGCAGCCGGCCGGGGAAAGAGTCTGGAAACACCATATATTTT
NA	TRBV2	14	TRBJ2-5	NA	CASSELRTQETQYF	TGTGCCAGCAGTGAATTGCGGACCCAAGAGACCCAGTACTTC
NA	TRBV6-1	13	TRBJ2-1	NA	CATAGFPYNEQFF	TGTGCCACCGCAGGGTTCCCCTACAATGAGCAGTTCTTC
NA	TRBV28	14	TRBJ2-7	TRBD2	CASSLGGVPYEQYF	TGTGCCAGCAGCCTTGGGGGGGTGCCCTACGAGCAGTACTTC
NA	TRBV2	13	TRBJ2-5	TRBD2	CASLAVLQETQYF	TGTGCCAGCCTAGCGGTTTTACAAGAGACCCAGTACTTC
once	TRBV6-5	15	TRBJ2-3	TRBD2	CASSRGAGGRDTQYF	TGTGCCAGCAGCCGGGGAGCGGGGGGGCGGGATACGCAGTATTTT
NA	TRBV27	15	TRBJ1-5	NA	CASSPYRDTISPQHF	TGTGCCAGCAGTCCGTACCGGGACACCATCAGTCCCCAGCATTTT
once	TRBV11-3	13	TRBJ2-2	NA	CASSPGGTGELFF	TGTGCCAGCAGTCCCGGGGGCACCGGGGAGCTGTTTTTT
few	TRBV10-2	14	TRBJ1-4	NA	CASSDPQRGEKLFF	TGCGCCAGCAGTGATCCCCAGAGGGGTGAAAAACTGTTTTTT
once	TRBV7-9	12	TRBJ2-3	NA	CASSSRLDTQYF	TGTGCCAGCAGCTCTCGCCTAGATACGCAGTATTTT
once	TRBV6-5	15	TRBJ2-7	TRBD2	CASSPPGTSVSKQYF	TGTGCCAGCAGTCCTCCCGGGACTAGCGTCAGTAAGCAGTACTTC
NA	TRBV10-1	15	TRBJ2-1	NA	CASSTDRSSANEQFF	TGCGCCAGCAGCACTGATAGGTCCTCGGCCAATGAGCAGTTCTTC
NA	TRBV5-6	16	TRBJ2-7	NA	CASSLGTVRLVYEQYF	TGTGCCAGCAGCTTGGGGACAGTGAGACTAGTCTACGAGCAGTACTTC
NA	TRBV6-5	13	TRBJ2-7	NA	CASSAGPTYEQYF	TGTGCCAGCAGTGCAGGGCCTACCTACGAGCAGTACTTC
few	TRBV7-9	15	TRBJ1-1	NA	CASSQAGKLNTEAFF	TGTGCCAGCAGCCAAGCGGGGAAACTGAACACTGAAGCTTTCTTT
NA	TRBV5-8	13	TRBJ2-3	TRBD1	CASSRGRSDTQYF	TGTGCCAGCAGCAGGGGGCGGTCAGATACGCAGTATTTT
NA	TRBV12-5	16	TRBJ1-5	NA	CASGLVRGSGNQPQHF	TGTGCTAGTGGTTTGGTCCGGGGTAGTGGCAATCAGCCCCAGCATTTT
NA	TRBV11-2	15	TRBJ2-1	NA	CASSSGQGGDNEQFF	TGTGCCAGCAGCTCAGGACAGGGAGGGGACAATGAGCAGTTCTTC
NA	TRBV7-2	16	TRBJ2-3	NA	CASSSRLEVGTDTQYF	TGTGCCAGCAGCTCACGACTAGAGGTTGGCACAGATACGCAGTATTTT
NA	TRBV27	15	TRBJ1-2	TRBD1	CASSLTGGANYGYTF	TGTGCCAGCAGCCTTACAGGGGGAGCTAACTATGGCTACACCTTC
NA	TRBV5-1	18	TRBJ2-1	TRBD2	CASSPGTSGGAGLNEQFF	TGCGCCAGCAGCCCCGGGACTAGCGGGGGGGCCGGGTTGAATGAGCAGTTCTTC
NA	TRBV19	16	TRBJ2-3	NA	CASSRAVAASTDTQYF	TGTGCCAGTAGTCGAGCCGTCGCGGCTAGCACAGATACGCAGTATTTT
NA	TRBV9	16	TRBJ2-3	NA	CASSPRGGASTDTQYF	TGTGCCAGCAGCCCTAGAGGGGGGGCGAGCACAGATACGCAGTATTTT
NA	TRBV7-2	15	TRBJ2-1	TRBD2	CASSRGGISYNEQFF	TGTGCCAGCAGCCGGGGGGGGATTAGTTACAATGAGCAGTTCTTC
NA	TRBV29-1	13	TRBJ2-1	TRBD2	CSVERGAYNEQFF	TGCAGCGTTGAGCGGGGGGCGTACAATGAGCAGTTCTTC
NA	TRBV5-4	15	TRBJ2-2	NA	CASSSSGWDTGELFF	TGTGCCAGCAGCTCCTCCGGGTGGGACACCGGGGAGCTGTTTTTT
NA	TRBV6-1	15	TRBJ2-7	TRBD2	CASSEGTSHSYEQYF	TGTGCCAGCAGTGAAGGGACTAGCCATTCCTACGAGCAGTACTTC
once	TRBV28	14	TRBJ1-5	NA	CASSRAGNNQPQHF	TGTGCCAGCAGTAGGGCAGGGAACAATCAGCCCCAGCATTTT
NA	TRBV6-4	13	TRBJ1-5	NA	CASSEEADQPQHF	TGTGCCAGCAGTGAGGAGGCGGATCAGCCCCAGCATTTT
NA	TRBV4-3	16	TRBJ2-5	TRBD1	CASSQGLGQSRETQYF	TGCGCCAGCAGCCAAGGTTTGGGACAGTCAAGGGAGACCCAGTACTTC
NA	TRBV7-9	14	TRBJ2-1	NA	CASSLAGGPTEQFF	TGTGCCAGCAGCTTAGCAGGTGGGCCCACTGAGCAGTTCTTC
NA	TRBV4-1	15	TRBJ2-5	TRBD2	CASSLSGGDQETQYF	TGCGCCAGCAGTCTTAGCGGGGGGGATCAAGAGACCCAGTACTTC
NA	TRBV6-6	14	TRBJ2-1	TRBD1	CASTRDRVYNEQFF	TGTGCCAGCACCCGGGACAGGGTATACAATGAGCAGTTCTTC
NA	TRBV18	16	TRBJ1-1	NA	CASSPLLGGLNTEAFF	TGTGCCAGCTCACCACTACTCGGGGGCTTGAACACTGAAGCTTTCTTT
NA	TRBV7-9	14	TRBJ1-2	NA	CASSLELLNYGYTF	TGTGCCAGCAGCTTAGAACTGTTAAACTATGGCTACACCTTC
NA	TRBV25-1	15	TRBJ2-3	TRBD2	CASSEGLASTDTQYF	TGTGCCAGCAGTGAAGGACTAGCGAGCACAGATACGCAGTATTTT
NA	TRBV2	13	TRBJ2-7	NA	CASSEAQAGEQYF	TGTGCCAGCAGTGAAGCACAGGCGGGCGAGCAGTACTTC
NA	TRBV4-1	15	TRBJ2-3	TRBD1	CASSQEEAGGDTQYF	TGCGCCAGCAGCCAAGAGGAAGCAGGGGGAGATACGCAGTATTTT
NA	TRBV10-3	11	TRBJ1-4	NA	CATSLGEKLFF	TGTGCCACCAGCTTGGGTGAAAAACTGTTTTTT
NA	TRBV10-3	13	TRBJ1-5	NA	CAISEGGNQPQHF	TGTGCCATCAGTGAAGGGGGAAATCAGCCCCAGCATTTT
NA	TRBV28	14	TRBJ1-2	NA	CASSLSGSAYGYTF	TGTGCCAGCAGTTTATCGGGGTCGGCCTATGGCTACACCTTC
NA	TRBV18	16	TRBJ2-3	NA	CASSREVGGSTDTQYF	TGTGCCAGCTCACGAGAGGTTGGAGGTAGCACAGATACGCAGTATTTT
NA	TRBV7-9	16	TRBJ2-7	TRBD1	CASSLGGGQADYEQYF	TGTGCCAGCAGCTTAGGAGGGGGACAGGCCGACTACGAGCAGTACTTC
NA	TRBV19	19	TRBJ1-6	NA	CASSIHYTGGFYYNSPLHF	TGTGCCAGTAGTATTCATTATACGGGAGGATTTTACTATAATTCACCCCTCCACTTT
NA	TRBV7-9	16	TRBJ1-6	TRBD1	CASSPTGVFYNSPLHF	TGTGCCAGCAGCCCGACAGGGGTATTCTATAATTCACCCCTCCACTTT
NA	TRBV19	16	TRBJ1-2	TRBD1	CASSDRVADEFYGYTF	TGTGCCAGTAGCGACAGGGTGGCAGACGAGTTCTATGGCTACACCTTC
NA	TRBV6-1	15	TRBJ2-5	TRBD2	CASSSGRLNQETQYF	TGTGCCAGCAGTAGCGGGAGGCTCAACCAAGAGACCCAGTACTTC
NA	TRBV5-1	14	TRBJ2-3	NA	CASSLPTPTDTQYF	TGCGCCAGCAGCCTACCTACCCCCACAGATACGCAGTATTTT